A selection of T cell receptor beta chains follows, all from one sample in a study of control samples from healthy donors and cancer patients. Assay used: immunoSEQ multiplex PCR; TCRdb lists only in-frame clones, some missing. The specimen's table records 150,000 to 200,000 clones. The sequenced sample was blood. The receptors shown here come from a woman under 40 in good health. Each CDR3 is given with its conserved first and last residue. The order of the fields is D gene, V gene, J gene, CDR3 DNA, CDR3 protein. D genes are given only for firm matches.

.	TRBV28	TRBJ1-3	TGTGCCAGCAGAGGTTCAGGTCCCTCTGGAAACACCATATATTTT	CASRGSGPSGNTIYF
.	TRBV5-8	TRBJ1-4	TGTGCCAGCAGCCAGGGGTCAGGGAAAAATGAAAAACTGTTTTTT	CASSQGSGKNEKLFF
.	TRBV12-3/TRBV12-4	TRBJ1-6	TGTGCCAGCAGTTTAAGTACCTCTTCACCCCTCCACTTT	CASSLSTSSPLHF
.	TRBV3-1/TRBV3-2	TRBJ1-2	TGTGCCAGCAGCCAACCGCAACGGGAGGGCTGGTATGGCTACACCTTC	CASSQPQREGWYGYTF
TRBD1	TRBV10-3	TRBJ1-3	TGTGCCATCAGGGACAGGGGTTCTGGAAACACCATATATTTT	CAIRDRGSGNTIYF
.	TRBV5-1	TRBJ2-7	TGCGCCAGCAGCCACCGTGGGAGGGGGGGCCTCGACGAGCAGTACTTC	CASSHRGRGGLDEQYF
.	TRBV15	TRBJ1-4	TGTGCCACCAGCAGAGACAGGGGACCTAATGAAAAACTGTTTTTT	CATSRDRGPNEKLFF
.	TRBV2	TRBJ2-5	TGTGCCAGCTGCTACAGGGTTTTTGAGACCCAGTACTTC	CASCYRVFETQYF
.	TRBV7-6	TRBJ1-4	TGTGCCAGCAGCCAAACGGGGCAGTTGAATGAAAAACTGTTTTTT	CASSQTGQLNEKLFF
.	TRBV4-1	TRBJ1-5	TGCGCCAGCAGCCGAGGGTTGGGGTTCAATCAGCCCCAGCATTTT	CASSRGLGFNQPQHF
.	TRBV7-8	TRBJ2-2	TGTGCCAGCAGCTTCCCGCGGGGGAACACCGGGGAGCTGTTTTTT	CASSFPRGNTGELFF
.	TRBV24-1	TRBJ2-3	TGTGCCACCAGTGATTTGTTGGGGTCCCCCTCAGATACGCAGTATTTT	CATSDLLGSPSDTQYF